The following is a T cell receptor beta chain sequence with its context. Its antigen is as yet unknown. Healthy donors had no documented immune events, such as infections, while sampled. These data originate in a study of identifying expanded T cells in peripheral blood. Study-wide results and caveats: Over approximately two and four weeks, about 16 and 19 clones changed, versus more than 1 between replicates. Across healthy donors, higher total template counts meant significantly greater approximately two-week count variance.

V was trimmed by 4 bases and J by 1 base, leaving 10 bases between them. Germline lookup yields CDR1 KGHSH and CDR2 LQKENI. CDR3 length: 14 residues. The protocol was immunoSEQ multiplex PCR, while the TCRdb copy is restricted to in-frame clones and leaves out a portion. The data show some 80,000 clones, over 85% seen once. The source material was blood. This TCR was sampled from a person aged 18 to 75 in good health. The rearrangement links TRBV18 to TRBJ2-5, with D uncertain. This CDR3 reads CASSQDSPQETQYF. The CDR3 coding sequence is TGTGCCAGCTCACAAGACTCTCCCCAAGAGACCCAGTACTTC.